Each of the 20 T cell receptor beta chains below was sequenced from the same sample in a study of follicular helper T cells after annual influenza vaccination. The time point: 2014-2015 season, pre-vaccination. This table comes from immunoSEQ multiplex PCR, and its TCRdb copy is limited to in-frame clones, with some not included. The table has just under 9,000 clones, around four fifths seen once. The sequenced sample was CXCR5+ CD38- circulating T follicular helper cells from blood, obtained on the day of influenza vaccination. Documented subset: circulating Tfh, non-naive CD4+CXCR5+PD-1+ (ICOS+CD38+ or ICOS-CD38-). These receptors originate from an adult who received the influenza vaccine.

The genes are TRBV27 and TRBJ1-5; no clear D. The CDR3 has 15 residues. Germline V gives CDR1 MNHEY, CDR2 SMNVEV (reference sequence). The V and J ends lost 2 bases and 2 bases respectively, with 10 bases between them. CDR3 nucleotide sequence: TGTGCCAGCAGTTTAATCGGGTTTGGCAATCAGCCCCAGCATTTT. Translating gives CASSLIGFGNQPQHF.

This clone has more than one count but fewer than ten. The chain joins TRBV28 to TRBJ1-6; no clear D gene. Trimming shortened V by 10 bases and J by 8 bases, and 9 bases separated the two germline ends. The CDR3 sequence is 11 residues long. The V gene's germline CDR1 is MDHEN and CDR2 SYDVKM. CDR3 sequence: CATQRDSPLHF. The CDR3, as DNA: TGTGCCACCCAAAGGGATTCACCCCTCCACTTT.

The chain links TRBV19 to TRBJ1-2; 7 nucleotides line up with TRBD1. The CDR3 covers 17 residues. V lost 5 bases and J lost 3; bases outside the gene matches: 15. Germline V lookup: CDR1 LNHDA, CDR2 SQIVND (reference sequence). CDR3 in DNA: TGTGCCAGTAGTCCCCTTGTAGGGACAGCCCGTGACTATGGCTACACCTTC. Translated: CASSPLVGTARDYGYTF.

The chain uses TRBV15 and TRBJ1-2; D gene unclear. Trimming stripped 1 base from V and 6 bases from J, with 12 bases between. The CDR3 is 14 residues long. Germline V lookup: CDR1 LNHNV, CDR2 YYDKDF (reference sequence). CDR3 region: CATSRGLPEDGYTF. CDR3 bases: TGTGCCACCAGCAGAGGATTACCGGAGGATGGCTACACCTTC. Filled out from reference TRBV15 and TRBJ1-2, the complete variable domain reads DAMVIQNPRYQVTQFGKPVTLSCSQTLNHNVMYWYQQKSSQAPKLLFHYYDKDFNNEADTPDNFQSRRPNTSFCFLDIRSPGLGDTAMYLCATSRGLPEDGYTFGSGTRLTVV.

This clone was picked up one time. The V call is TRBV4-3, the J call TRBJ2-7, with 9 bases identical to TRBD2. V lost 3 bases to trimming and J lost 3 bases; unmatched junction nucleotides: 6. This CDR3 is built from 15 residues. The germline CDR1 and CDR2 sequences are LGHNA and YSLEER. CDR3 in amino acids: CASSQRAGGYYEQYF. The CDR3, as DNA: TGCGCCAGCAGCCAGAGAGCGGGGGGCTACTACGAGCAGTACTTC.

The V call is TRBV19, the J call TRBJ2-5; 8 nucleotides line up with TRBD1. V gave up 5 bases and J gave up 4 bases; unmatched junction bases: 12. This CDR3 is 16 amino acids long. Per the germline V gene, CDR1 is LNHDA and CDR2 is SQIVND (reference sequence). The CDR3 protein is CASSPGGQGFVETQYF. The CDR3 nucleotides are TGTGCCAGTAGTCCCGGTGGACAGGGATTCGTAGAGACCCAGTACTTC. The full variable domain, completed using reference TRBV19 and TRBJ2-5, is DGGITQSPKYLFRKEGQNVTLSCEQNLNHDAMYWYRQDPGQGLRLIYYSQIVNDFQKGDIAEGYSVSREKKESFPLTVTSAQKNPTAFYLCASSPGGQGFVETQYFGPGTRLLVL.

This rearrangement joins TRBV30 to TRBJ2-3; 10 bases are a match to TRBD2. Germline assignment: CDR1 GTSNPN and CDR2 SVGIG (reference sequence). J gave up 4 bases and V 3 bases, and 1 base lay outside the gene matches. The CDR3 is 13 amino acids. CDR3 sequence reads: CAWRSGRADTQYF. DNA for the CDR3: TGTGCCTGGAGGAGCGGGAGGGCAGATACGCAGTATTTT.

The CDR3 sequence: CASSDRGRGQPQHF. CDR3 DNA sequence: TGTGCCAGCAGTGACAGGGGAAGGGGTCAGCCCCAGCATTTT. This chain links TRBV2 with TRBJ1-5; tentatively, D is TRBD1 (6 bases). The CDR3 extends over 14 amino acids. Per germline, CDR1 SNHLY and CDR2 FYNNEI. Trimming took off 3 bases at V and 6 bases at J, with 12 bases between the two ends.

The J gene is TRBJ1-1, the V gene TRBV19; D might be TRBD1 (6 bases). Between the trimmed V and J ends, which lost 8 bases and 3 bases, there was a span of 13 bases. CDR3 length: 13 amino acids. Germline assignment: CDR1 LNHDA and CDR2 SQIVND (reference sequence). The CDR3 bases are TGTGCCAGTGATTTACGGGGGCACACTGAAGCTTTCTTT. Residues: CASDLRGHTEAFF.

This rearrangement joins TRBV4-3 to TRBJ1-4, with 7 bases fitting TRBD1. V shed 4 bases and J 10 bases; nucleotides not matched to a gene: 9. Germline values: CDR1 LGHNA, CDR2 YSLEER. This CDR3 region has 14 residues. The CDR3 DNA follows: TGCGCCAGCAGCCCCAACAGGGGTAGAGGAAAACTGTTTTTT. Protein product: CASSPNRGRGKLFF.

This clone has a handful of counts. The chain has TRBV7-2 and TRBJ1-2; the match to TRBD1 covers 9 bases. This CDR3 region has 16 residues. CDR1 is SGHTA and CDR2 is FQGNSA in the germline V gene. J was trimmed by 7 bases and V by 6 bases; bases with no gene match: 15. In nucleotides, the CDR3 is TGTGCCAGCAGATCAGAACCTGGGACAGGGAGTAGTGGCTACACCTTC. Translated, it gives CASRSEPGTGSSGYTF.

This chain links TRBV4-2 with TRBJ2-1; D is uncertain. Germline CDR1 and CDR2: LGHNA and YNFKEQ. The CDR3 is 15 amino acids. The V end was cut by 1 base, the J end by 11 bases, with 18 bases between. CDR3 in DNA: TGTGCCAGCAGCCAAGCATCTGGTCTTGAACTAAAGCAGTTCTTC. This encodes CASSQASGLELKQFF.

The chain employs TRBV6-5 and TRBJ2-5; 11 bases are shared with TRBD2. Germline lookup yields CDR1 MNHEY and CDR2 SVGAGI. V lost 6 bases to trimming and J lost 4 bases; unmatched junction nucleotides: 7. The CDR3 loop spans 15 amino acids. In nucleotides, the CDR3 is TGTGCCAGCAGGTCTAGCGGGGGGAGTGGAGAGACCCAGTACTTC. Its translation is CASRSSGGSGETQYF.

The chain couples TRBV6-6 to TRBJ2-7, with 10 bases aligning to TRBD2. J lost 5 bases, V lost 7 bases, and 11 bases had no gene match. The CDR3 length is 15 residues. Per germline, CDR1 MNHNY and CDR2 SVGAGI (reference sequence). DNA of the CDR3: TGTGCCAGCACCCTCTCTAGCGGGAGTTTCCACGAGCAGTACTTC. Translating gives CASTLSSGSFHEQYF.

This chain links TRBV27 with TRBJ1-1; no clear D gene. Per the germline V gene, CDR1 is MNHEY and CDR2 is SMNVEV (reference sequence). This CDR3 contains 13 residues. V shed 9 bases and J shed 4 bases, with 15 bases lying between them. CDR3 nucleotides: TGTGCCAGTGGTCGGGCAGGAACCACTGAAGCTTTCTTT. Amino acid sequence: CASGRAGTTEAFF.

The chain employs TRBV5-4 and TRBJ2-5; 8 positions agree with TRBD2. The V gene's germline CDR1 is SGHNT and CDR2 YYREEE (reference sequence). J was trimmed by 4 bases and V by 2 bases; bases with no gene match: 4. The CDR3 consists of 14 residues. The CDR3 spells CASSLGTSGETQYF. CDR3 sequence (DNA): TGTGCCAGCAGCTTAGGGACTAGTGGAGAGACCCAGTACTTC.

The gene calls are TRBV30 and TRBJ2-5; no firm D call. Germline V gives CDR1 GTSNPN, CDR2 SVGIG (reference sequence). This CDR3 comprises 12 residues. The ends were cut back, 3 bases at V and 2 bases at J, with 7 bases in the middle. CDR3 sequence (DNA): TGTGCCTGGAGACCCGGGCAAGAGACCCAGTACTTC. It encodes CAWRPGQETQYF.

V gene TRBV19 combines with J gene TRBJ1-5; 8 bases agree with TRBD1. V was pared by 1 base and J by 0 bases, with 14 bases of the junction left unmatched. CDR3 length: 20 amino acids. Germline V gene sequence: CDR1 LNHDA, CDR2 SQIVND (reference sequence). The CDR3 spells CASSIGSGTGSSLSNQPQHF. The CDR3, as DNA: TGTGCCAGTAGTATAGGTTCGGGGACAGGTTCTTCCCTTAGCAATCAGCCCCAGCATTTT.

This sequence joins TRBV27 and TRBJ2-3; 12 positions agree with TRBD2. Unmatched junction bases numbered 2, after V lost 6 bases and J lost 4 bases. From germline, CDR1 is MNHEY and CDR2 SMNVEV (reference sequence). The CDR3 runs 14 residues. The CDR3 DNA reads TGTGCCAGCAGGGCTAGCGGGGGGGCAGATACGCAGTATTTT. Protein product: CASRASGGADTQYF.

V gene TRBV5-1 combines with J gene TRBJ1-1; D uncertain. The CDR3 is made up of 15 amino acids. Germline V CDR1 and CDR2: SGHRS, YFSETQ. V gave up 0 bases and J gave up 1 base, with 10 bases separating them. Here the CDR3 reads CASSLDWGRNTEAFF. Here the CDR3 DNA reads TGCGCCAGCAGCTTGGATTGGGGAAGGAACACTGAAGCTTTCTTT.